The subject of this entry is one T cell receptor beta chain. The antigen is not known. TCRdb re-called the reads with MiXCR, one entry per CDR3 protein. The sample lists about half a million distinct CDR3 sequences; about 42% were seen once. This sample was included in a study of T cell repertoires in cytomegalovirus infection. Study summary: Well-studied HLA-B-restricted epitopes and recently identified HLA-C-restricted epitopes of CMV were both used in the study. Public TCR beta signatures provided an indication of both CMV infection and a matching HLA type.

This CDR3 comprises 16 residues. Per the germline V gene, CDR1 is SGHVS and CDR2 is FQNEAQ. V was pared by 3 bases and J by 2 bases, with 14 bases between. The receptor was isolated from a human donor in good health (CMV status not recorded). Some clones in this sample may be carry-over from other donors' samples. The rearrangement joins TRBV7-8 to TRBJ1-5; tentative D call: TRBD1 (5 bases). The specimen was cultured PBMCs, collected from culture after CMV antigen stimulation. The CDR3 is CASSFEGVVGNQPQHF. As DNA, the CDR3 is TGTGCCAGCAGCTTTGAAGGGGTGGTTGGCAATCAGCCCCAGCATTTT.